Many counts were recorded for the clone carrying this TCR beta chain. TCRdb recomputed calls from the 5' RACE reads with MiXCR, one row per CDR3 protein. The sample carries more than 140,000 distinct CDR3 sequences, 4.1% recorded once. This sample was taken from a study of human T cells and chemical hapten exposure. Germline lookup yields CDR1 MNHEY and CDR2 SMNVEV (reference sequence). The length of the CDR3 is 13 residues. Trimming pared 6 bases from V and 2 bases from J, leaving 11 bases between. Whole blood that had not been fractionated was the source of extracted total RNA. The chain couples TRBV27 to TRBJ2-7, with D possibly matching TRBD2 (7 bases). The clonotype comes from a female donor in good health. In nucleotides, the CDR3 is TGTGCCAGCAGCCGAGGGGGGGCCTACGAGCAGTACTTC. It specifies CASSRGGAYEQYF.